The T cell receptor beta chain described here comes from a study of a mutant IDH1 vaccine in newly diagnosed glioma. Study details: Vaccines were begun 4-6 weeks after radiotherapy alone, or with temozolomide cycles. Beforehand, treatment had been radiotherapy, temozolomide, or both; the majority received both. Study conclusions and caveats: Researchers report vaccine-induced immune responses in 93.3% of patients. There seemed to be no relation between pseudoprogression and changes in top peripheral T cell clonotypes.

In regard to this clone: Its target is not known. No conserved phenylalanine or tryptophan ends this CDR3, so it is likely a read error. The DNA is omitted, as the CDR3 cannot be located on it reliably, and the CDR3 follows TCRdb's listing.

The data were produced by immunoSEQ multiplex PCR, yet TCRdb's version contains in-frame clones alone and is incomplete. The table records over 25,000 clones, roughly 87% of them present only once. Germline values: CDR1 MNHNY, CDR2 SVGAGI (reference sequence). With termini counted, the CDR3 has 12 amino acids. Time point here: week 5, during vaccination. In the vaccine, a single dose held 300 ug of the mutant IDH1 20-mer peptide, along with topical imiquimod. The material was peripheral blood mononuclear cells (PBMCs), obtained from a glioma patient whose treatment included an IDH1 peptide vaccine. V is TRBV6-6 and J is TRBJ1-2. This clonotype was obtained from a woman aged 40 to 50 with glioma. Some clones in this sample may be carry-over from other donors' samples. CDR3 protein: CASSYSEEGLSI.